This T cell receptor beta chain was documented in a study of T cells in Graves' hyperthyroidism and ophthalmopathy. Comment on this clonotype: What it recognizes is unknown. Since no conserved phenylalanine or tryptophan closes the CDR3, a read error is the likely cause.

Study-level points and caveats: The model foresaw ophthalmopathy a median about 6.5 months prior to onset.

Amplification yielded TCR beta CDR3 regions, with RNA transcripts as the source. Carried out on the TCR CDR3, a first-round RT-PCR used the HTBI primer set. TCRdb passed the multiplex PCR reads through MiXCR, listing each CDR3 protein once. In the table there are about 130,000 distinct CDR3 sequences, over 20% of which are singletons. It was uncontrolled infection, other autoimmune disease, pregnancy or lactation that excluded patients. Sequences were obtained from blood. This TCR was recovered from a woman aged 45-59 years with Graves' hyperthyroidism that later progressed to Graves' ophthalmopathy.

CDR3 DNA: TGTGCCAGCAGCAGCGACAGGGGCAGTAATGAAAAACTGTTTTAT. Translation gives CASSSDRGSNEKLFY. This rearrangement joins TRBV7-2 to TRBJ1-4; 8 positions match TRBD1. The CDR3 totals 15 residues. Losses at the gene ends were 5 bases for V and 4 bases for J; bases not matched to a gene: 6. CDR1 and CDR2 (germline): SGHTA, FQGNSA.